These T cell receptor beta chains were read from a single sample in a study of cytomegalovirus exposure and HLA in healthy donors. The method was immunoSEQ multiplex PCR; TCRdb's version includes in-frame clones alone and lacks a portion of them. The sample shows some 150,000 clones, around 80% of them seen only once. Sequencing used PBMCs. Receptors originate from a man aged 25-40 years in good health and CMV-seronegative. CDR3s include the opening cysteine and the closing phenylalanine or tryptophan. Each record gives: CDR3 length, clone size, D gene, V gene, J gene, CDR3 DNA, CDR3 protein. A D gene is named only where the DNA matches it firmly. The size field is filled for only some rows; it gives once, few, many or a size class.

14	.	TRBD1	TRBV19	TRBJ1-2	TGTGCCAGTAGGGCGACAGGGGGCAGTTATGGCTACACCTTC	CASRATGGSYGYTF
15	.	.	TRBV9	TRBJ1-5	TGTGCCAGCAGCGTAGGTCAGTCGCTCCATCAGCCCCAGCATTTT	CASSVGQSLHQPQHF
15	.	.	TRBV10-1	TRBJ1-6	TGCGCCAGCAGTGAACGCAGGGAAGATAATTCACCCCTCCACTTT	CASSERREDNSPLHF
13	.	TRBD1	TRBV5-4	TRBJ2-7	TGTGCCAGCAGTTACGACAGGGGGCACGAGCAGTACTTC	CASSYDRGHEQYF
15	.	.	TRBV7-3	TRBJ2-7	TGTGCCAGCAGCCTCGCGGCGGGCCGCGGGTACGAGCAGTACTTC	CASSLAAGRGYEQYF
15	.	.	TRBV9	TRBJ1-1	TGTGCCAGCAGCATCGGGACTTTGGGGGACACTGAAGCTTTCTTT	CASSIGTLGDTEAFF
17	.	TRBD1	TRBV2	TRBJ1-1	TGTGCCAGCAGTCGACAGGGAAGGATCTCGATGAACACTGAAGCTTTCTTT	CASSRQGRISMNTEAFF
13	.	.	TRBV10-3	TRBJ1-6	TGTGCCATCAGTGATAACAAAAATTCACCCCTCCACTTT	CAISDNKNSPLHF
14	.	.	TRBV9	TRBJ2-7	TGTGCCAGCAGCGTTTTTGAGGGCCCCTACGAGCAGTACTTC	CASSVFEGPYEQYF
15	.	TRBD1	TRBV5-8	TRBJ2-1	TGTGCCAGCAGCAGGACAGGGGGGACCTACAATGAGCAGTTCTTC	CASSRTGGTYNEQFF
15	.	.	TRBV7-9	TRBJ1-2	TGTGCCAGCAGCCCTGACATCCTGGGCAGATATGGCTACACCTTC	CASSPDILGRYGYTF
12	.	.	TRBV18	TRBJ1-2	TGTGCCAGCTCACTAATGACGGAGGGCTACACCTTC	CASSLMTEGYTF
15	.	TRBD1	TRBV7-9	TRBJ2-7	TGTGCCAGCAGCTCCTCGACAGGGCGCTCCTACGAGCAGTACTTC	CASSSSTGRSYEQYF
15	.	.	TRBV6-5	TRBJ1-2	TGTGCCAGCAGTACATCGACAGGTGAAGGCTATGGCTACACCTTC	CASSTSTGEGYGYTF
16	.	.	TRBV5-1	TRBJ1-2	TGCGCCAGCAGCTTGATGGGTCCGGGGATTTTGGATGGCTACACCTTC	CASSLMGPGILDGYTF
17	once	.	TRBV4-1	TRBJ1-2	TGCGCCAGCAGCCAAGCCGGCCCCAGGGGACGGAGCTATGGCTACACCTTC	CASSQAGPRGRSYGYTF
15	.	TRBD1	TRBV5-1	TRBJ1-5	TGCGCCAGCAGCTTGGCGGGACAGGACAATCAGCCCCAGCATTTT	CASSLAGQDNQPQHF
14	.	TRBD1	TRBV6-5	TRBJ2-1	TGTGCCAGCAGCCCACAGGGGACCTACAATGAGCAGTTCTTC	CASSPQGTYNEQFF
10	.	.	TRBV30	TRBJ1-2	TGTGCCTTCGGACTGCAGGGCTACACCTTC	CAFGLQGYTF
13	.	.	TRBV13	TRBJ2-7	TGTGCCAGCAGCTGGGGGCAGGTCTACGAGCAGTACTTC	CASSWGQVYEQYF
18	once	TRBD1	TRBV7-9	TRBJ1-2	TGTGCCAGCAGCCTCGGCCCCAGGGGGCGCTCGGGTGACTATGGCTACACCTTC	CASSLGPRGRSGDYGYTF
14	few	.	TRBV7-9	TRBJ2-7	TGTTCCAGCAGCTTAGGGGAGAGAGCCTACGAGCAGTACTTC	CSSSLGERAYEQYF
14	.	TRBD1	TRBV7-9	TRBJ1-1	TGTGCCAGCAGCCCACCCACAGGGGTCATTTTAGCTTTCTTT	CASSPPTGVILAFF
12	.	.	TRBV7-8	TRBJ2-2	TGTGCCAGCTGGAGACGTACCGGGGAGCTGTTTTTT	CASWRRTGELFF
14	.	TRBD2	TRBV11-3	TRBJ2-1	TGTGCCAGCAGCGACGGGACTAGCAAGAATGAGCAGTTCTTC	CASSDGTSKNEQFF
15	few	TRBD1	TRBV9	TRBJ2-5	TGTGCCAGCAGCGTATCGTGGACAGGGATGGAGACCCAGTACTTC	CASSVSWTGMETQYF
16	.	TRBD2	TRBV15	TRBJ2-7	TGTGCCACCAGCAGAGTGGGAGCGGGAGGGCCCCACGAGCAGTACTTC	CATSRVGAGGPHEQYF
13	.	.	TRBV5-6	TRBJ1-4	TGTGCCAGCAGCTTGAACGGGGATGAAAAACTGTTTTTT	CASSLNGDEKLFF
17	.	.	TRBV28	TRBJ1-5	TGTGCCAGCAGTTTTCTTGCACCGGAACAGGTCGATCAGCCCCAGCATTTT	CASSFLAPEQVDQPQHF
13	.	.	TRBV9	TRBJ1-2	TGTGCCAGCAGCGTGCAGGCCCTTTATGGCTACACCTTC	CASSVQALYGYTF
16	.	.	TRBV15	TRBJ2-7	TGTGCCACCAGCAGAGATCTGGCCACTAGGAGCTACGAGCAGTACTTC	CATSRDLATRSYEQYF
12	.	.	TRBV6-6	TRBJ2-7	TGTGCCAGCAGCCAAGGAGGTTTAGGGAAGTACTTC	CASSQGGLGKYF
15	.	TRBD1	TRBV28	TRBJ2-3	TGTGCCAGCAGAAATGACAGGGAAGGGGCAGATACGCAGTATTTT	CASRNDREGADTQYF
18	.	TRBD2	TRBV18	TRBJ2-1	TGTGCCAGCTCACCACGATTCGGACTAGGGAGCTCCTACAATGAGCAGTTCTTC	CASSPRFGLGSSYNEQFF
17	.	TRBD2	TRBV5-1	TRBJ2-3	TGCGCCAGCAGCCTCTCGGGTAGCGGGAGAAGGCCAGATACGCAGTATTTT	CASSLSGSGRRPDTQYF
17	.	TRBD2	TRBV4-1	TRBJ2-2	TGCGCCAGCAGCCACCTGAGCGGGGGGGCAGGCACCGGGGAGCTGTTTTTT	CASSHLSGGAGTGELFF
15	once	TRBD2	TRBV15	TRBJ2-3	TGTGCCACCAGCAGAATAGCGGGGAGCACAGATACGCAGTATTTT	CATSRIAGSTDTQYF
15	.	TRBD2	TRBV5-4	TRBJ2-1	TGTGCCAGCAGCCCCACTAGCGGGGGGGCTTGGGAGCAGTTCTTC	CASSPTSGGAWEQFF
15	once	.	TRBV9	TRBJ2-2	TGTGCCAGCAGCCTCCGGGACATAAACACCGGGGAGCTGTTTTTT	CASSLRDINTGELFF
16	.	.	TRBV14	TRBJ2-5	TGTGCCAGCAGTTATCTCCCAGACTTACATCAAGAGACCCAGTACTTC	CASSYLPDLHQETQYF
13	.	TRBD1	TRBV30	TRBJ2-7	TGTGCCTGTCGGGGACAGGGGGCAGGAGAGCAGTACTTC	CACRGQGAGEQYF
13	.	TRBD2	TRBV18	TRBJ2-5	TGTGCCAGCTCAGTCCCGGGGGGGCAGACCCAGTACTTC	CASSVPGGQTQYF
14	once	TRBD1	TRBV6-5	TRBJ2-5	TGTGCCAGCAGACTAGGACAGGGTCGAGAGACCCAGTACTTC	CASRLGQGRETQYF
15	.	.	TRBV7-7	TRBJ2-3	TGTGCCAGCAGCTTAGGGGCCAGACAGGTAGATACGCAGTATTTT	CASSLGARQVDTQYF
13	once	.	TRBV19	TRBJ1-2	TGTGCCAGTAGTGACCGGGACTCCTATGGCTACACCTTC	CASSDRDSYGYTF
18	.	TRBD1	TRBV4-1	TRBJ2-3	TGCGCCAGCAGCCGGTACCTCCAGGGGGTAGAGCGTACAGATACGCAGTATTTT	CASSRYLQGVERTDTQYF